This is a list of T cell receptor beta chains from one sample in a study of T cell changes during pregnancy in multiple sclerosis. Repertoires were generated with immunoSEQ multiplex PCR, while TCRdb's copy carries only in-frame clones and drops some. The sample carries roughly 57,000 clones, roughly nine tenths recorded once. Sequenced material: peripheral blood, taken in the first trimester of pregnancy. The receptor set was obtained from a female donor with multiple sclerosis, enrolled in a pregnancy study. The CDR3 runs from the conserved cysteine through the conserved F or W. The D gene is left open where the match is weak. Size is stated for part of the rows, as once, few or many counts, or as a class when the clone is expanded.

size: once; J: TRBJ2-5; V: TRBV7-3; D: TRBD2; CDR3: CASSLTGGLAGGGPQETQYF; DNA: TGTGCCAGCAGCTTAACGGGAGGGCTAGCGGGGGGCGGGCCCCAAGAGACCCAGTACTTC
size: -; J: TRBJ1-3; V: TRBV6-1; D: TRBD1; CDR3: CASEGQVASGNTIYF; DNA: TGTGCCAGCGAGGGACAGGTCGCCTCTGGAAACACCATATATTTT
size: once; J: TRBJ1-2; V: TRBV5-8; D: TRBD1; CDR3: CASSFSVRQGGGYTF; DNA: TGTGCCAGCAGCTTCTCCGTCCGACAGGGGGGAGGCTACACCTTC
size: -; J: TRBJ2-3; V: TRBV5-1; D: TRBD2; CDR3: CASSMGGYTDTQYF; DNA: TGCGCCAGCTCCATGGGGGGGTACACAGATACGCAGTATTTT
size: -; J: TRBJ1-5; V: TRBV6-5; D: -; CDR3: CASSYWGHHSNQPQHF; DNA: TGTGCCAGCAGTTACTGGGGACACCATAGCAATCAGCCCCAGCATTTT
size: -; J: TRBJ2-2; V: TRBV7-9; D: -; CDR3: CASSPRTTGELFF; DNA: TGTGCCAGCAGTCCTAGGACAACCGGGGAGCTGTTTTTT
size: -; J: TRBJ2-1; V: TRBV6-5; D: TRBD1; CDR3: CASSTGTETYNEQFF; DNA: TGTGCCAGCAGCACCGGGACAGAGACTTACAATGAGCAGTTCTTC
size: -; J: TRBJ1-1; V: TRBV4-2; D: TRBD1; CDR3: CASSPTRQGEYTEAFF; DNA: TGTGCCAGCAGCCCAACCCGACAGGGGGAATACACTGAAGCTTTCTTT
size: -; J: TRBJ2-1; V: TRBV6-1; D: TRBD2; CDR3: CASSERGGTGSYNEQFF; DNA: TGTGCCAGCAGTGAACGGGGAGGGACTGGCTCCTACAATGAGCAGTTCTTC
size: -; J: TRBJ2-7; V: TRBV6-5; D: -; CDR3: CASSYGGQGYEQYF; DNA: TGTGCCAGCAGTTACGGGGGCCAGGGCTACGAGCAGTACTTC
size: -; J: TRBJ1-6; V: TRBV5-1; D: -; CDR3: CASRSGSYSYNSPLHF; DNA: TGCGCCAGCAGATCCGGGAGTTACTCCTATAATTCACCCCTCCACTTT
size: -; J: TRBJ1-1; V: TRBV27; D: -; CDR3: CASRRRGRDTEAFF; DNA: TGTGCCAGCAGGAGGCGTGGCCGGGACACTGAAGCTTTCTTT
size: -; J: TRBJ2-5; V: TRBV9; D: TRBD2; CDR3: CASSVGGGLAGRSQETQYF; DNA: TGTGCCAGCAGCGTAGGGGGGGGGCTAGCGGGAAGGTCCCAGGAGACCCAGTACTTC
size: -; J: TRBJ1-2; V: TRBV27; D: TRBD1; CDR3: CASSFMTGDGYTF; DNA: TGTGCCAGCTCTTTTATGACAGGGGATGGCTACACCTTC
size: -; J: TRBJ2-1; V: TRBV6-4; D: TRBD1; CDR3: CASLDRGSYNEQFF; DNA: TGTGCCAGCCTTGACAGGGGGTCCTACAATGAGCAGTTCTTC
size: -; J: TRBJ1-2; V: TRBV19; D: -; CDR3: CASSIQGGNYGYTF; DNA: TGTGCCAGTAGTATTCAGGGAGGCAACTATGGCTACACCTTC
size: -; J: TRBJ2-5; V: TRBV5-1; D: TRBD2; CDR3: CASSLPAGVETQYF; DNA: TGCGCCAGCAGCTTGCCAGCGGGAGTGGAGACCCAGTACTTC
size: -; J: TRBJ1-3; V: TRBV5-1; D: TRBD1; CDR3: CASSPSGGGGNTIYF; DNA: TGCGCCAGCAGTCCATCAGGGGGCGGTGGAAACACCATATATTTT
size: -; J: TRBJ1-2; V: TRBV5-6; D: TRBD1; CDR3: CASSLAGQEYGYTF; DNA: TGTGCCAGCAGCTTGGCGGGACAGGAATATGGCTACACCTTC
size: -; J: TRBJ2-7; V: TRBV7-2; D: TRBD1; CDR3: CASRPPGQGFQGEQYF; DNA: TGTGCCAGCAGACCCCCGGGACAGGGGTTCCAAGGCGAGCAGTACTTC
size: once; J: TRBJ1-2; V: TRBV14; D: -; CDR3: CASSQFEWQVVDGYTF; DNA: TGTGCCAGCAGCCAATTTGAGTGGCAGGTGGTTGATGGCTACACCTTC
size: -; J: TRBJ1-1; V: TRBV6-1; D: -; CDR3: CASSELFRSSTGSTEAFF; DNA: TGTGCCAGCAGTGAATTGTTCAGGAGCTCTACTGGGAGCACTGAAGCTTTCTTT